These T cell receptor beta chains were read from a single sample in a study of post-analysis software for immune sequencing data. From the PCR reads, TCRdb called clonotypes with MiXCR, one entry per CDR3 protein. Altogether a few hundred thousand distinct CDR3 sequences are present, 45% being singletons, with the ten largest covering about 12%. The sample comprised blood. Receptors were obtained from a girl aged 10 to 17 with multiple sclerosis. Both conserved end residues are part of each CDR3. A D gene is named only where the DNA matches it firmly. For some rows the clone size is stated as once, few or many, or as a class when expanded; others skip it.

>16|TRBV6-5|NA|TRBJ2-7|TRBD2
CASSSRSTSGSYEQYF
TGTGCCAGCAGTTCCAGATCGACTAGCGGCTCCTACGAGCAGTACTTC
>12|TRBV29-1|NA|TRBJ1-1|TRBD1
CGVDSGGGRGFF
TGCGGCGTGGATTCAGGGGGAGGCAGGGGTTTCTTT
>15|TRBV7-6|NA|TRBJ2-3|TRBD2
CASRGGGSGTDTQYF
TGTGCCAGCCGGGGCGGCGGGAGCGGAACAGATACGCAGTATTTT
>15|TRBV4-1|NA|TRBJ2-7|NA
CASSLRTTDSYEQYF
TGCGCCAGCAGCCTGCGGACAACCGACTCCTACGAGCAGTACTTC
>15|TRBV7-2|few|TRBJ1-2|TRBD1
CASSFSRQGLDGYTF
TGTGCCAGCAGCTTTTCTAGACAGGGGTTGGATGGCTACACCTTC
>14|TRBV15|NA|TRBJ2-1|NA
CATSRDRAANEQFF
TGTGCCACCAGCAGAGATCGGGCAGCCAATGAGCAGTTCTTC
>15|TRBV20-1|NA|TRBJ2-7|NA
CSAPTSRVSGHEQYF
TGCAGTGCTCCCACATCCAGGGTGAGTGGGCACGAGCAGTACTTC
>13|TRBV20-1|few|TRBJ2-7|TRBD2
CSAVGTSVYEQYF
TGCAGTGCCGTTGGGACTAGTGTTTACGAGCAGTACTTC
>16|TRBV5-8|NA|TRBJ2-1|NA
CASSFSGRKLYNEQFF
TGTGCCAGCAGCTTTTCGGGGAGGAAGTTATACAATGAGCAGTTCTTC
>12|TRBV12-3/TRBV12-4|many|TRBJ2-7|NA
CASSQSTYEQYF
TGTGCCAGCAGCCAATCCACCTACGAGCAGTACTTC
>18|TRBV24-1|few|TRBJ2-7|TRBD2
CATSDPAGTSGRRAEQYF
TGTGCCACCAGTGACCCCGCTGGGACTAGCGGGAGGAGAGCTGAGCAGTACTTC
>15|TRBV5-1|NA|TRBJ2-7|TRBD1
CASSSGQGKYYEQYF
TGCGCCAGCAGCTCGGGACAGGGGAAATACTACGAGCAGTACTTC
>14|TRBV6-6|NA|TRBJ2-4|TRBD1
CASSSRQGVNIQYF
TGTGCCAGCAGTTCTAGACAGGGGGTAAACATTCAGTACTTC
>13|TRBV6-5|NA|TRBJ1-2|TRBD1
CASSQGGRGGYTF
TGTGCCAGCAGTCAAGGGGGCCGGGGTGGCTACACCTTC
>16|TRBV3-1|NA|TRBJ2-7|NA
CASSQDMTVYSYEQYF
TGTGCCAGCAGCCAAGATATGACAGTTTACTCCTACGAGCAGTACTTC
>16|TRBV25-1|NA|TRBJ2-3|NA
CASSVVVGTFEDTQYF
TGTGCCAGCAGTGTAGTGGTCGGGACCTTCGAAGATACGCAGTATTTT